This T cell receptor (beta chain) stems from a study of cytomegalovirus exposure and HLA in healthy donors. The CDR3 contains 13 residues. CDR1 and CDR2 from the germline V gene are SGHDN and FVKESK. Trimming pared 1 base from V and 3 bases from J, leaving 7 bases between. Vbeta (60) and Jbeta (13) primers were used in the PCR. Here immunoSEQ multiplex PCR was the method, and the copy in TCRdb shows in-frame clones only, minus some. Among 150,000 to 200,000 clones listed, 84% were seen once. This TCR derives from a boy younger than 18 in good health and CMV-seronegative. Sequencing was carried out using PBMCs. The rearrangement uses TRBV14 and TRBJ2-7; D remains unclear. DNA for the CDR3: TGTGCCAGCAGCCAAGTAGTATACTACGAGCAGTACTTC. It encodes CASSQVVYYEQYF.